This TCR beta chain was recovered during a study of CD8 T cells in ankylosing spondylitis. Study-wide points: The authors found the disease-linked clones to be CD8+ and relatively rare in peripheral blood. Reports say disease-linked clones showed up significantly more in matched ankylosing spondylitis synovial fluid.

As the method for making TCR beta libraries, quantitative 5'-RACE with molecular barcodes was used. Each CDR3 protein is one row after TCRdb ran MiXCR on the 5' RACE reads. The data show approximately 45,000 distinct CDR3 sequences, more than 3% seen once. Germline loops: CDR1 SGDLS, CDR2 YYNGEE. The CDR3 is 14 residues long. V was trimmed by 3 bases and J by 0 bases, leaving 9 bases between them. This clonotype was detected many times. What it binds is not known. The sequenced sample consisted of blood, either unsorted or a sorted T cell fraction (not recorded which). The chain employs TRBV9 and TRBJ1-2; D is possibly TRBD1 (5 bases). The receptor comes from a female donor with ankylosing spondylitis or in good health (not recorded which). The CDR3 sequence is CASSDGTANYGYTF. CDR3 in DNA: TGTGCCAGCAGCGACGGGACGGCTAACTATGGCTACACCTTC.